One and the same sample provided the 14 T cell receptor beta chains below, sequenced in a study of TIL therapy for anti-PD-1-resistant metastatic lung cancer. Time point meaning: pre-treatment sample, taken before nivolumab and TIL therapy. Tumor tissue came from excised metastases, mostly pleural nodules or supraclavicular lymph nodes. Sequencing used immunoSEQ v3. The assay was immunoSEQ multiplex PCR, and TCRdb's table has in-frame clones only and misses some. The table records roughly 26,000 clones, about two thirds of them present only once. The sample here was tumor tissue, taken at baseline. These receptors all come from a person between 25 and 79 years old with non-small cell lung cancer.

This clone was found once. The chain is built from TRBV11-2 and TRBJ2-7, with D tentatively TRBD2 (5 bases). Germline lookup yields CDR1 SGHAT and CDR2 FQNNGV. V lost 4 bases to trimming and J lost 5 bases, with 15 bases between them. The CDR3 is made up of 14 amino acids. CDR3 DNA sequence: TGTGCCAGCAGCTCCGACCGGCGGGTACACGAGCAGTACTTC. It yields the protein CASSSDRRVHEQYF.

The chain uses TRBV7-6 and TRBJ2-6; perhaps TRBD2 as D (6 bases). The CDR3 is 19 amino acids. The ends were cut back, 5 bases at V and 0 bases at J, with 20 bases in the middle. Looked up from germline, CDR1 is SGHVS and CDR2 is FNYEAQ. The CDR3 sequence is CASSPYTRLETSGANVLTF. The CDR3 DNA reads TGTGCCAGCAGCCCATATACCCGACTAGAGACCTCTGGGGCCAACGTCCTGACTTTC. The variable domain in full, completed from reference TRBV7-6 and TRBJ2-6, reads GAGVSQSPRYKVTKRGQDVALRCDPISGHVSLYWYRQALGQGPEFLTYFNYEAQQDKSGLPNDRFSAERPEGSISTLTIQRTEQRDSAMYRCASSPYTRLETSGANVLTFGAGSRLTVL.

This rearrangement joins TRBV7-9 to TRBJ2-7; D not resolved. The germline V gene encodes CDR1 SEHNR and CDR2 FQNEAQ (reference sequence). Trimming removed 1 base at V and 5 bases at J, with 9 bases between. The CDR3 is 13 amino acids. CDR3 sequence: CASSLGGSHEQYF. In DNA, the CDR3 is TGTGCCAGCAGCTTAGGGGGATCCCACGAGCAGTACTTC.

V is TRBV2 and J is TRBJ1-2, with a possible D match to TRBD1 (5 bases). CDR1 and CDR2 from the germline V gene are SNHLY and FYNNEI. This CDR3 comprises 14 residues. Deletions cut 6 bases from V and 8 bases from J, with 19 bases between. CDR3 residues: CASSATGTPGGYTF. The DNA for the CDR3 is TGTGCCAGCAGCGCTACCGGGACCCCCGGGGGCTACACCTTC. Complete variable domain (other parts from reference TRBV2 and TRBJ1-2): EPEVTQTPSHQVTQMGQEVILRCVPISNHLYFYWYRQILGQKVEFLVSFYNNEISEKSEIFDDQFSVERPDGSNFTLKIRSTKLEDSAMYFCASSATGTPGGYTFGSGTRLTVV.

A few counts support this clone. This chain's CDR3 is CASSQDLGSGGYEQYF. CDR3 DNA: TGCGCCAGCAGCCAAGATCTAGGTAGCGGGGGCTACGAGCAGTACTTC. This chain joins TRBV4-3 and TRBJ2-7, with 9 bases identical to TRBD2. Germline V gives CDR1 LGHNA, CDR2 YSLEER. Trimming cost V 0 bases and J 3 bases; bases outside gene matches: 6. The CDR3 has 16 amino acids.

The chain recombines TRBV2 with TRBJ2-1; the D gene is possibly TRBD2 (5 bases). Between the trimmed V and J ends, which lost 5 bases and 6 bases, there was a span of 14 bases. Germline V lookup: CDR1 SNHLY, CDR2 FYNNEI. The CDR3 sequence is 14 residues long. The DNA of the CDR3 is TGTGCCAGCAGTATGCGTGAGGGAAGCAATGAGCAGTTCTTC. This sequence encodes CASSMREGSNEQFF.

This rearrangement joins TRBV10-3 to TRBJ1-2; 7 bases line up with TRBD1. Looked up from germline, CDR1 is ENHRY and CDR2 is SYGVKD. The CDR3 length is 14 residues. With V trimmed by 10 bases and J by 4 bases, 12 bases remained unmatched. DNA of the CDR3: TGTGCCACCGCGGGGGACAGCCTCTCCTATGGCTACACCTTC. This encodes CATAGDSLSYGYTF.

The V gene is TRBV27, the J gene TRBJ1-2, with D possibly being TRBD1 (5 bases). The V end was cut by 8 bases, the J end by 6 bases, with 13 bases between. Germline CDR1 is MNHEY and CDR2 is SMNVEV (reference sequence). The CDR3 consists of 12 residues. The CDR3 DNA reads TGTGCCAGCTCCGGTCAGGGTCATGGCTACACCTTC. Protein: CASSGQGHGYTF.

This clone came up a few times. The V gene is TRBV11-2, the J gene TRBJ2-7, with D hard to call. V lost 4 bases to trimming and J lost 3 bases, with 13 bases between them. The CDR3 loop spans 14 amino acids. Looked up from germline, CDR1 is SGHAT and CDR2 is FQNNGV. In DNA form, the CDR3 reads TGTGCCAGCAGCTCGTACCGAGGCGGCTACGAGCAGTACTTC. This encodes CASSSYRGGYEQYF.

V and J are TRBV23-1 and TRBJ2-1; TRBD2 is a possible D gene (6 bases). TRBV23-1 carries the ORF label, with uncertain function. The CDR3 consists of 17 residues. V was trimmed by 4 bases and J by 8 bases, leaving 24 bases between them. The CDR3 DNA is TGCGCCAGCAGTCGCCGTGCGGTTTGGGGGGTTATGGATGAGCAGTTCTTC. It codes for CASSRRAVWGVMDEQFF.

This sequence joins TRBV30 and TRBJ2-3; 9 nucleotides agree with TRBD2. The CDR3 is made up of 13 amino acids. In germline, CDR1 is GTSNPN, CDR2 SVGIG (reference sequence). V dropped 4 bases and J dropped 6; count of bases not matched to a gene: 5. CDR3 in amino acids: CAWTGTSMDTQYF. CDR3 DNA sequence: TGTGCCTGGACCGGGACTAGCATGGATACGCAGTATTTT. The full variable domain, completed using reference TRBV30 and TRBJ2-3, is SQTIHQWPATLVQPVGSPLSLECTVEGTSNPNLYWYRQAAGRGLQLLFYSVGIGQISSEVPQNLSASRPQDRQFILSSKKLLLSDSGFYLCAWTGTSMDTQYFGPGTRLTVL.

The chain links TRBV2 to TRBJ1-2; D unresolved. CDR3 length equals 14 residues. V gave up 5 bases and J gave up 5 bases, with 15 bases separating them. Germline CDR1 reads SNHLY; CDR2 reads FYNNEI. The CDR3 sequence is CASSTISSGYGYTF. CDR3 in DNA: TGTGCCAGCAGTACAATTTCTTCGGGGTATGGCTACACCTTC.

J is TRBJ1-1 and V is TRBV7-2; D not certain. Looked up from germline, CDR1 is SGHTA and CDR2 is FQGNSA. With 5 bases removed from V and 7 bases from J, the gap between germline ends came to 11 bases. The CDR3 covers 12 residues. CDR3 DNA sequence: TGTGCCAGCAGCCCCTGGTGGTATGAAGCTTTCTTT. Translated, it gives CASSPWWYEAFF.

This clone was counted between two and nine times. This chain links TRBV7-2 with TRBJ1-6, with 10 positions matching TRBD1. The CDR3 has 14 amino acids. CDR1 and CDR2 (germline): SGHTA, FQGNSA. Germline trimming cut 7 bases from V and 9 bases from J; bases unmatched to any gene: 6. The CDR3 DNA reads TGTGCCAGCACCTCGGGACAGGGGACTTCACCCCTCCACTTT. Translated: CASTSGQGTSPLHF.